This T cell receptor beta chain was found in a study of a mutant IDH1 vaccine in newly diagnosed glioma. Libraries were prepared by immunoSEQ multiplex PCR; TCRdb keeps only in-frame clonotypes and omits some of them. The table includes tens of thousands of clones, roughly 78% detected once. As to time point: week 11, during vaccination. Doses consisted of 300 ug of mutant IDH1 20-mer peptide each, paired with topical imiquimod. On this clone itself: As yet, its antigen is unknown.

The sequences come from PBMCs, collected from a glioma patient whose treatment included an IDH1 peptide vaccine. The TCR comes from a man aged 25-40 years with glioma.

CDR3 DNA sequence: TGCAGCGTTCTCCCAGGGTTCGATCAGCCCCAGCATTTT. Translated, it gives CSVLPGFDQPQHF. The rearrangement links TRBV29-1 to TRBJ1-5; D is possibly TRBD1 (5 bases). The CDR3 runs to 13 residues. Trimming pared 5 bases from V and 5 bases from J, leaving 13 bases between. The germline V gene has CDR1 SQVTM and CDR2 ANQGSEA.